The rows below give T cell receptor beta chains drawn from one sample of a study of T cell responses to AZD1222 COVID-19 vaccine. The protocol was immunoSEQ multiplex PCR, while the TCRdb copy is restricted to in-frame clones and leaves out a portion. This sample has 30,000 to 40,000 clones, with roughly 88% found just once. Source: peripheral blood, taken 28 days after the second AZD1222 dose. All receptors derive from an adult who received the AZD1222 COVID-19 vaccine. Each CDR3 is given with its conserved first and last residue. A D gene is named only where the DNA matches it firmly. The size of a clone is reported for some rows only, either as once, few or many, or as a class for expanded clones.

cdr3_nt cdr3_aa v_call d_call j_call clone_size
TGTGCCAGCAGCCAGGGACTCCACTACGAGCAGTACTTC CASSQGLHYEQYF TRBV14 . TRBJ2-7 .
TGTGCCAGCAGTTTTAAGGGGTCTGGGGCCAACGTCCTGACTTTC CASSFKGSGANVLTF TRBV27 . TRBJ2-6 .
TGCGCCAGCAGCTTAGAGAGGGTACTAGCGACCGGGGAGCTGTTTTTT CASSLERVLATGELFF TRBV5-1 TRBD2 TRBJ2-2 .
TGTGCCAGCTCGCCAGCGAACGGAAACACCATATATTTT CASSPANGNTIYF TRBV18 . TRBJ1-3 .
TGTGCCAGCAGCCACCCGGGCGCAGAGACCCAGTACTTC CASSHPGAETQYF TRBV11-1 . TRBJ2-5 .
TGCAGCGTTGTGGAGCGGGGTTCCCTTTACGAGCAGTACTTC CSVVERGSLYEQYF TRBV29-1 TRBD2 TRBJ2-7 .
TGTGCCAGTAGCCGAGCGGGATACCTATCGGATGGCTACACCTTC CASSRAGYLSDGYTF TRBV19 . TRBJ1-2 .
TGTGCCAGCAGTGTGGACAGGAACTATGGCTACACCTTC CASSVDRNYGYTF TRBV27 TRBD1 TRBJ1-2 .
TGTGCCAGCAGTTTCACAGGGAATCAGCCCCAGCATTTT CASSFTGNQPQHF TRBV27 . TRBJ1-5 .
TGTGCCAGCAGCCCTTTGCCCAGCATCAATGAGCAGTTCTTC CASSPLPSINEQFF TRBV9 . TRBJ2-1 .
TGTGCCAGCAGTTACCCACAGGACTATGGCTACACCTTC CASSYPQDYGYTF TRBV6-2/TRBV6-3 . TRBJ1-2 .
TGTGCCAGCAGTATGAACACTGAAGCTTTCTTT CASSMNTEAFF TRBV12-3/TRBV12-4 . TRBJ1-1 .
TGTGCCAGCAGCTTATATGCTAGCGGGGGGTACGAGCAGTACTTC CASSLYASGGYEQYF TRBV13 TRBD2 TRBJ2-7 .
TGTGCCAGCACCAATCTCCAGGGGTTTGAAAGGATCCACACCTTC CASTNLQGFERIHTF TRBV21-1 . TRBJ1-2 .
TGTGCCAGCAGCTTAGTTGGGACATCGGGAAATCAGCCCCAGCATTTT CASSLVGTSGNQPQHF TRBV11-2 . TRBJ1-5 .
TGTGCCAGCAGTCCTGGGACAGGAAGCCCGACAGATACGCAGTATTTT CASSPGTGSPTDTQYF TRBV28 TRBD1 TRBJ2-3 .
TGCGCCAGCAGCTACCCGGACACCTTCTACGAGCAGTACTTC CASSYPDTFYEQYF TRBV5-1 . TRBJ2-7 few
TGTGCCAGCTCCCGACCTGGGGCAGGGGTATGGGAGACCCAGTACTTC CASSRPGAGVWETQYF TRBV27 . TRBJ2-5 .
TGTGCCAGCAGTTACTCAGGGGGAGATGGCTACACCTTC CASSYSGGDGYTF TRBV6-6 . TRBJ1-2 .
TGTGCCAGCAGTTTGTACGGACAGGGGATTGTCGAGCAGTACTTC CASSLYGQGIVEQYF TRBV28 TRBD1 TRBJ2-7 .
TGTGCCAGTAGTATGCGGGGATCCGACTATGGCTACACCTTC CASSMRGSDYGYTF TRBV19 . TRBJ1-2 .
TGTGCCAGCAGCGAGACTACCTACAATGAGCAGTTCTTC CASSETTYNEQFF TRBV9 . TRBJ2-1 .
TGTGCCAGCAGTTACGATGGCAGAGACTATGGCTACACCTTC CASSYDGRDYGYTF TRBV6-5 . TRBJ1-2 once
TGTGCCAGCAGCCCTTCAAATAATGAGCAGTTCTTC CASSPSNNEQFF TRBV5-5 . TRBJ2-1 .
TGTGCCAGTAGTATAGGGGGGGCGACTGAAGCTTTCTTT CASSIGGATEAFF TRBV19 . TRBJ1-1 .
TGTGCCAGCAGCTCTACAGGGGGGAACCAGCCCCAGCATTTT CASSSTGGNQPQHF TRBV2 TRBD1 TRBJ1-5 .
TGCGCCAGCAGCTTGTCCTCGCGGACCACAGATACGCAGTATTTT CASSLSSRTTDTQYF TRBV5-1 . TRBJ2-3 .
TGTGCCAGCAGCTTAGTCGCCGTCCTCCGCACAGATACGCAGTATTTT CASSLVAVLRTDTQYF TRBV7-2 . TRBJ2-3 .
TGTGCCTGGAGTGTAGTGGCAGGGGATTCACCCCTCCACTTT CAWSVVAGDSPLHF TRBV30 . TRBJ1-6 .
TGTGCCAGCAGCTTCATAGCGGGGGGGCGCGATGAGCAGTTCTTC CASSFIAGGRDEQFF TRBV7-2 TRBD2 TRBJ2-1 .
TGTGCCAGCAGCCAAGGGACAGGGCTAGGCTACACCTTC CASSQGTGLGYTF TRBV3-1/TRBV3-2 TRBD1 TRBJ1-2 once
TGTGCCAGCAGCGGGGGACTAGCGGTCGCCAAAAACATTCAGTACTTC CASSGGLAVAKNIQYF TRBV5-4 TRBD2 TRBJ2-4 few
TGTGCCAGCAGCCAAAACGGGTTCTCAGGAGAGACCCAGTACTTC CASSQNGFSGETQYF TRBV4-2 . TRBJ2-5 .
TGTGCCAGCAGCCCGGGACTGTACTACGAGCAGTACTTC CASSPGLYYEQYF TRBV5-5 . TRBJ2-7 .
TGTGCCACCAGGGACGGGGGGTCAAAACTGTTTTTT CATRDGGSKLFF TRBV6-5 . TRBJ1-4 .
TGTGCCAGCAGCTCCAGGGGTAGAGAGACCCAGTACTTC CASSSRGRETQYF TRBV13 . TRBJ2-5 .
TGTGCCAGCAGTCAGGGGGGCTTCCCAGATACGCAGTATTTT CASSQGGFPDTQYF TRBV6-2/TRBV6-3 . TRBJ2-3 .
TGTGCCAGCAGTATGGACAGTTTCTACGAGCAGTACTTC CASSMDSFYEQYF TRBV12-3/TRBV12-4 . TRBJ2-7 once
TGTGCCAGCAGCGTAGGACCGGAAGAGACCCAGTACTTC CASSVGPEETQYF TRBV9 . TRBJ2-5 .
TGTGCCAGCAGTCCTCGGACAGACTACAATCAGCCCCAGCATTTT CASSPRTDYNQPQHF TRBV6-5 . TRBJ1-5 few
TGTGCCAGCAGCTTAGACTTAAGCGACGAGCAGTACTTC CASSLDLSDEQYF TRBV7-2 . TRBJ2-7 .
TGTGCCAGCAGGGTTGATGAATCCTATGGCTACACCTTC CASRVDESYGYTF TRBV6-5 . TRBJ1-2 .
TGTGCCAGCAGCCAAGGGGTTGGCTACGAGCAGTACTTC CASSQGVGYEQYF TRBV3-1/TRBV3-2 . TRBJ2-7 .
TGCGCCAGCAGCCAAGCGACAGGTGGGGTTGATAGCAATCAGCCCCAGCATTTT CASSQATGGVDSNQPQHF TRBV4-1 . TRBJ1-5 .
TGTGCCAGCAGCCCCTTTTTGCGGACCTCTGGGGCCAACGTCCTGACTTTC CASSPFLRTSGANVLTF TRBV3-1/TRBV3-2 . TRBJ2-6 few
TGTGCCACCAGCAGAGGTACCGGGACAGGGGCCTCTGGAAACACCATATATTTT CATSRGTGTGASGNTIYF TRBV15 TRBD1 TRBJ1-3 .
TGTGCCAGCAGCGTAGACGGACAGGGCGGTCAGCCCCAGCATTTT CASSVDGQGGQPQHF TRBV9 TRBD1 TRBJ1-5 .